The rows below give T cell receptor beta chains drawn from one sample of a study of CD8 T cells in Susac syndrome. TCRdb reprocessed the immunoSEQ multiplex PCR reads with MiXCR, giving one entry per CDR3 protein. The sample has about 140,000 distinct CDR3 sequences; approximately 95% are singletons. Sequenced material: CD4+ T cells from PBMCs. The receptors were sampled from a human donor with Susac syndrome. Each CDR3 is given with its conserved first and last residue.

>TRBV7-8|TRBJ2-5
CASSLQTGQQETQYF
>TRBV10-3|TRBJ2-7
CAISESGRPYEQYF
>TRBV4-2|TRBJ2-3
CASSRTDRPTDTQYF
>TRBV29-1|TRBJ2-2
CSVGSGSNTGELFF
>TRBV28|TRBJ1-2
CASRGPNYGYTF
>TRBV6-2/TRBV6-3|TRBJ2-7
CASSYRGRTYEQYF
>TRBV27|TRBJ1-1
CASSFAGYRRGTEAFF
>TRBV5-6|TRBJ2-2
CASSFRDRDTGELFF
>TRBV24-1|TRBJ2-2
CATEGTGGTGELFF
>TRBV20-1|TRBJ1-2
CSARGPAYGYTF
>TRBV30|TRBJ1-1
CAWSRQGRSQAFF
>TRBV4-1|TRBJ1-6
CASSQGHRDWGSPLHF
>TRBV5-6|TRBJ1-1
CASSPQGYGTEAFF
>TRBV6-6|TRBJ1-4
CASNTGPPNEKLFF
>TRBV15|TRBJ1-5
CATSRDSQGHQPQHF
>TRBV11-1|TRBJ2-3
CASSYYRTDTQYF
>TRBV12-3/TRBV12-4|TRBJ1-1
CASSFRDRGEAFF
>TRBV12-3/TRBV12-4|TRBJ1-1
CASSSTGVTEAFF
>TRBV2|TRBJ2-2
CASSVSFDRDGTGELFF